This entry lists 12 T cell receptor beta chains sequenced from one sample in a study of blood T cell repertoires in COVID-19. Produced via immunoSEQ multiplex PCR; TCRdb's table is partial and in-frame only. The sample includes over 200,000 clones, 80% to 90% of them seen just once. Material: PBMCs or T cells enriched from blood (not recorded which). Receptors were obtained from a man in his late teens or twenties who had recovered from COVID-19.

The gene calls are TRBV5-4 and TRBJ2-7; 10 bases are shared with TRBD1. Looked up from germline, CDR1 is SGHNT and CDR2 is YYREEE (reference sequence). The CDR3 contains 15 residues. V gave up 2 bases and J gave up 3 bases; unmatched junction bases: 5. The CDR3 nucleotides are TGTGCCAGCAGCTTAGGGACAGGGGACTTCTACGAGCAGTACTTC. Translating it yields CASSLGTGDFYEQYF.

The chain carries TRBV7-9 and TRBJ2-7, with 9 bases identical to TRBD1. The germline V gene has CDR1 SEHNR and CDR2 FQNEAQ (reference sequence). The junction had 14 bases not matched to a gene; V was cut back by 6 bases and J by 5 bases. This CDR3 comprises 16 residues. CDR3 amino acids: CASSPPLWDRDNEQYF. CDR3 DNA: TGTGCCAGCAGTCCACCGCTGTGGGACAGGGATAACGAGCAGTACTTC.

CDR3 in amino acids: CASSKQTGLCDYGYTF. In DNA form, the CDR3 reads TGTGCCAGCAGCAAACAGACAGGCCTGTGTGACTATGGCTACACCTTC. V usage is TRBV21-1 and J usage is TRBJ1-2; the table's D call TRBD1 went unverified against the DNA. TRBV21-1 is marked as a pseudogene. The CDR3 spans 16 residues.

This rearrangement joins TRBV27 to TRBJ2-7, with D perhaps matching TRBD1 (6 bases). The V end lost 3 bases, the J end lost 2 bases, and 11 bases lay between the germline ends. This CDR3 comprises 14 residues. CDR1 is MNHEY and CDR2 is SMNVEV in the germline V gene (reference sequence). This chain's CDR3 is CASSLGAGPYEQYF. The CDR3 coding sequence is TGTGCCAGCAGTTTGGGGGCAGGCCCCTACGAGCAGTACTTC.

The chain combines TRBV11-1 with TRBJ2-7; D possibly corresponds to TRBD1 (5 bases). The CDR3 is 14 amino acids. Germline loops: CDR1 SGHAT, CDR2 FQDESV (reference sequence). Trimming pared 1 base from V and 3 bases from J, leaving 10 bases between. In DNA form, the CDR3 reads TGTGCCAGCAGCTTAGGTGTAGGGGACTACGAGCAGTACTTC. Its protein product is CASSLGVGDYEQYF.

Remarks on this clone: This specimen includes other DNA sequences encoding the same CDR3. The chain links TRBV10-3 to TRBJ2-7, with 11 positions matching TRBD1. Germline V lookup: CDR1 ENHRY, CDR2 SYGVKD. The CDR3 extends over 14 amino acids. V shed 6 bases and J 5 bases; nucleotides not matched to a gene: 6. The CDR3 region is CAIRGDRGGDEQYF. The CDR3 nucleotides read TGTGCCATCAGGGGGGACAGGGGGGGGGACGAGCAGTACTTC.

This clone occurred once. V and J are TRBV5-4 and TRBJ2-7; 11 positions agree with TRBD2. The V and J ends lost 3 bases and 3 bases, in that order; junction bases with no gene match: 8. This CDR3 contains 16 residues. Germline CDR1 reads SGHNT; CDR2 reads YYREEE (reference sequence). CDR3 residues: CASSSGGTSGIYEQYF. The DNA for the CDR3 is TGTGCCAGCAGCTCGGGGGGGACTAGCGGAATCTACGAGCAGTACTTC.

The chain uses TRBV12-3 or TRBV12-4 and TRBJ1-1; possible D gene TRBD1, 6 bases. The CDR3 runs to 12 residues. V gave up 7 bases and J gave up 7 bases, with 13 bases separating them. The CDR3 region is CASNGQGIEAFF. The CDR3 nucleotides read TGTGCCAGCAACGGCCAGGGGATTGAAGCTTTCTTT.

V is TRBV6-5 and J is TRBJ1-2, with 10 bases fitting TRBD1. The CDR3 spans 14 residues. V shed 8 bases and J 1 base; nucleotides not matched to a gene: 4. CDR1 MNHEY and CDR2 SVGAGI come from the germline V gene. The CDR3 DNA sequence: TGTGCCAGCGCACGGGACAGGGGTAACTATGGCTACACCTTC. Translated: CASARDRGNYGYTF.

The gene calls are TRBV5-1 and TRBJ2-7; a possible D gene is TRBD1 (5 bases). The length of the CDR3 is 15 residues. V gave up 4 bases and J gave up 0 bases, with 14 bases separating them. CDR1 and CDR2 (germline): SGHRS, YFSETQ. CDR3 amino acids: CASSPERQGSYEQYF. DNA for the CDR3: TGCGCCAGCAGCCCGGAGAGGCAGGGCTCCTACGAGCAGTACTTC.

The rearrangement uses TRBV6-1 and TRBJ2-7; D perhaps matches TRBD2 (6 bases). This CDR3 has 12 amino acids. The V end lost 3 bases, the J end lost 4 bases, and 7 bases lay between the germline ends. Per the germline V gene, CDR1 is MNHNS and CDR2 is SASEGT. DNA of the CDR3: TGTGCCAGCAGTGACGGGGGATACGAGCAGTACTTC. Encoded protein: CASSDGGYEQYF.

The chain couples TRBV28 to TRBJ1-5; TRBD1 might be the D (5 bases). This CDR3 contains 12 residues. Germline V gene data show CDR1 as MDHEN and CDR2 as SYDVKM. The germline V and J ends were trimmed by 8 bases and 7 bases, with 12 bases remaining between them. The CDR3 DNA is TGTGCCAGCCTCTCAGGGAAACAGCCCCAGCATTTT. Protein product: CASLSGKQPQHF. The entire variable domain, with the rest obtained from reference TRBV28 and TRBJ1-5, is as follows: DVKVTQSSRYLVKRTGEKVFLECVQDMDHENMFWYRQDPGLGLRLIYFSYDVKMKEKGDIPEGYSVSREKKERFSLILESASTNQTSMYLCASLSGKQPQHFGDGTRLSIL.